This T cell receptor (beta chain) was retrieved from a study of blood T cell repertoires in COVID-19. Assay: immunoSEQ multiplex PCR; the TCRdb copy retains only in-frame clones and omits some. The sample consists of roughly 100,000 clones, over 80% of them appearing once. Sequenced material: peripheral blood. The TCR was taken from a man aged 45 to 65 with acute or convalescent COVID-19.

The CDR3 loop is CASKAETSGLSSYNEQFF. As DNA, the CDR3 is TGTGCCAGTAAGGCCGAGACTAGCGGCCTTAGCTCCTACAATGAGCAGTTCTTC. J is TRBJ2-1 and V is TRBV19; TRBD2 matches 9 bases. Germline V gene sequence: CDR1 LNHDA, CDR2 SQIVND (reference sequence). This CDR3 is built from 18 residues. V dropped 7 bases and J dropped 0; count of bases not matched to a gene: 13.